This T cell receptor (beta chain) is drawn from a study of cytomegalovirus exposure and HLA in healthy donors (dated by TCRdb to about 2017). A note on the overall study: According to an earlier analysis of several hundred of the donors, some 180 million T cells yielded over 90 million unique TCR beta sequences and less than 300 Gb of sequence data. The study was designed to test whether signatures of past pathogen exposure could be identified by cataloging public T cell receptors. Genome-wide SNP genotypes for about 65% of the roughly 670 donors were used in a later genetic analysis, which treated that subset as a discovery cohort. All discovery cohort repertoires had been generated on a single sequencing platform. Among roughly 370 genotyped donors of the cohort, an average of approximately 240,000 unique TCR beta nucleotide sequences were sequenced per donor, roughly 18% of them non-productive. About 280 gigabases of sequencing data and 70 million to 95 million unique TCR sequences made up an early release that covered approximately 620 HLA-typed donors. Donor age, sex, ethnicity and CMV serostatus were compiled alongside the repertoire data. A later analysis re-analyzed previously published TCR beta repertoires from roughly 630 donors and added high-resolution HLA genotyping to study TCR occurrence patterns. HLA typing covered class I and class II loci at four-digit resolution. Using immunosequencing, the study profiled T cell repertoires from 640 or so subjects and related those repertoires to cytomegalovirus serostatus. In addition to the first cohort of around 670 subjects, a separate validation cohort of some 120 different subjects was used. To predict cytomegalovirus infection status, the study combined high-throughput TCR immunosequencing, statistical association of individual TCRs with disease status, and machine learning. Because of strong linkage in the cohort, five DR-DQ haplotypes were treated as single units for association and clustering. In the later analysis, no new phenotypic data were used to find candidate immune exposures; instead, reliance was placed on TCR beta sequences and their occurrence across donors. An earlier analysis of 450 to 750 of the donors used high-throughput TCR beta sequencing to judge whether each TCR beta V gene segment behaved as functional or pseudogenic. Typing coverage differed by locus: A, B, C, DRB1 and DQB1 were typed in about 629-640 donors, DQA1 in about 560, DPA1 in some 600, and DPB1 in 400 to 490. Of the 350 to 450 genotyped donors, about 80% fell in the genetic ancestry cluster associated with self-reported Caucasian donors. On the study overall, not on this receptor specifically: The 87-base-pair reads could not distinguish some IMGT-functional V segments, including TRBV6-2 and TRBV6-3, so those segments were excluded. Because counts were too low, about 18 rarely observed V segments, including chromosome 9 orphons, were excluded from the earlier analysis of some 540 of the donors. A later analysis found that HLA-associated TCR beta chains were more clonally expanded and had lower generation probabilities than equally common non-associated chains. Assigning TCR associations to individual alleles was difficult when HLA alleles, especially DR and DQ, strongly co-occurred. Most CMV-associated TCR beta chains appeared to be HLA-restricted in a later analysis, and the HLA associations seemed to be driven largely by CMV exposure. Immune exposure information for the cohort was limited to CMV serostatus. The study listed 164 TCR beta chains as associated with cytomegalovirus. In a later analysis, over 15,000 TCR beta sequences were associated with specific HLA alleles at a false discovery rate of 0.05. A later analysis found that TCR association rates varied across HLA loci, with DRB1 alleles showing the most associated TCRs and HLA-C alleles the fewest. An association between a missense DCLRE1C variant and V-gene and J-gene trimming of TCR beta chains was found in a later genetic analysis and replicated in an independent cohort. A further reported finding was that TCR beta sequences accurately predicted the HLA-A and HLA-B alleles for most subjects in the first cohort. While some public TCRs were present in many individuals, most TCR sequences turned up only very rarely across donors. Sequencing depth was assumed to be roughly uniform across donors in the presence/absence analyses, though that assumption may not hold. Correlated functional status among segregating V segments might reflect linkage disequilibrium, but an unknown experimental factor could not be ruled out. HLA typing was unavailable for some donors at each locus, so association tests used only the typed subset. The authors suggested that the approach could potentially be extended to other disease states and immunological phenotypes. A few of the identified cytomegalovirus-associated TCR beta chains were confirmed in vitro to be specific for cytomegalovirus antigens. A cluster of highly shared sequence variants was judged likely to represent a technical artifact of the sequencing pipeline. The classifier was reported to diagnose cytomegalovirus status with high specificity and sensitivity in both the original cohort and the validation cohort. A later analysis reported that several top co-occurrence clusters appeared linked to parvovirus B19, influenza, CMV and Epstein-Barr virus. In an earlier analysis of approximately 600 of the donors, most TCR beta V segments were observed in productive rearrangements about 90% or about 30% of the time, broadly matching IMGT annotations. According to a later genetic analysis, donors in an Asian-associated ancestry cluster had fewer N-insertions in productive TCRs than the approximately 700-donor mean. Only TCR beta chains were sequenced in this cohort, and the absence of alpha or paired-chain data limited detectable features.

A word on this clone: Its antigen is currently not known. It has no much larger one-base neighbor in the sample; base qualities were not kept.

Looking up the germline V gene yields CDR1 MDHEN and CDR2 SYDVKM. The CDR3 measures 15 amino acids from cysteine to phenylalanine. Just CDR3 DNA is preserved here, 45 bases in frame from base 1. The germline V and J ends show losses of 8 bases and 3 bases respectively, and no gene match explains 10 bases of the junction. The cohort consisted of more than 650 healthy bone marrow donors. Cohort members were all nominally healthy when sampled, although unrecorded immune exposures were likely present. The donor was CMV seronegative and belonged to the group of 352 seronegative cohort members. A peripheral blood sample was collected from each donor, and TCR beta sequencing was performed on peripheral blood mononuclear cells. The Qiagen DNeasy Blood Extraction Kit was used to extract genomic DNA from the blood cell samples. The method was the immunoSEQ multiplex PCR assay. A mixture of 60 forward primers for TCR Vbeta segments and 13 reverse primers for TCR Jbeta segments was used in the multiplex PCR. The CDR3 region of rearranged TCR beta genes was amplified from genomic DNA with a multiplex PCR assay. Amplified TCR beta libraries were sequenced as 87-base-pair reads on the Illumina HiSeq System. As for the authors' bioinformatics: A later analysis counted some 74 million unique TCR beta chains across the 650 to 700 repertoires, and some 11 million of these chains were shared by at least two donors. Raw reads were error-corrected and collapsed into unique sequences by a nearest-neighbor algorithm in which closely related sequences were merged to remove PCR and sequencing errors. To assign V, D and J gene segments, CDR3 sequences were aligned to IMGT reference sequences. For a sequence to be retained, at least a six-nucleotide match to both a V gene segment and a J gene segment was required. A rearrangement counted as productive if the CDR3 had no stop codons and remained in frame with V and J, and every other rearrangement counted as non-productive. CDR3 was defined by IMGT convention, running from the second conserved V-encoded cysteine to the conserved J-encoded phenylalanine. The earlier analysis of fewer than 700 of the donors excluded sequences that lacked an unambiguous match to a single V gene segment. An earlier analysis of 587 of the donors called V segments functional above 56.7% productive rearrangements and segregating when the between-donor standard deviation exceeded 5%. A statistical classification framework was built to diagnose cytomegalovirus status from the catalog of TCR beta chain sequences. In a later analysis, TCR nucleotide sequences were compared against IMGT/GENE-DB human TR gene sequences so that V and J genes could be assigned. The TCRdist pipeline was used in a later analysis to assign CDR3 sequences and most-parsimonious VDJ recombination scenarios. A later analysis defined each TCR beta chain by its CDR3 amino acid sequence plus V-gene family, and excluded reads lacking a unique V-gene family. A later analysis removed several hundred highly shared, low-generation-probability nucleotide sequences to deal with suspected cross-contamination and a sequencing artifact. A later analysis calculated a clonal expansion index for each public chain from normalized within-repertoire ranks of inferred template counts. Generation probabilities in a later analysis came from a VDJ recombination model fitted to out-of-frame rearrangements, and those results were checked against IGoR. A later analysis scored TCR-TCR, TCR-HLA and TCR-CMV co-occurrence with hypergeometric tests, applying a repertoire-size bias correction to TCR pairs. To estimate false discovery rates, a later analysis permuted the HLA or CMV assignments 20 times. In a later analysis, co-occurring TCRs were grouped using DBSCAN, with TCRdist sequence similarity added in when clustering inside HLA-allele-positive subsets. Co-occurrence clustering excluded repertoires with fewer than 30,000 or more than 120,000 public chains, plus five with anomalous nucleotide sharing. Here the immuneACCESS table is served through TCRdb, limited to in-frame sequences with V and J called. Missing clones are a known gap in these copies; in checked studies unresolved V genes cover under half, and the rest lacks a known reason. V, J and clone size are taken as reported in that table, and D and trimming were inferred from the DNA itself. The sample records a few hundred thousand clones, roughly 84% of which are singletons. Roughly 1.5% of the sample is taken by the ten largest.

The receptor chain draws on TRBV28 and TRBJ2-5; 9 middle bases align to TRBD2. The sequencing sample was made of PBMCs. This clonotype was obtained from a girl under 18 in good health and CMV-seronegative. The nucleotides read TGTGCCAGCCAAACCGGGACTAGCAAAGAAGAGACCCAGTACTTC. It encodes CASQTGTSKEETQYF. This CDR3, with the reference TRBV28 and TRBJ2-5 proteins standing in past its ends, gives the full variable domain DVKVTQSSRYLVKRTGEKVFLECVQDMDHENMFWYRQDPGLGLRLIYFSYDVKMKEKGDIPEGYSVSREKKERFSLILESASTNQTSMYLCASQTGTSKEETQYFGPGTRLLVL.